This entry describes one TCR beta chain. Its antigen is still unknown. This could be a read error, since a much larger clone is one nucleotide away. The CDR3 sequence is 17 residues long. Germline CDR1 reads KGHDR; CDR2 reads SFDVKD. Libraries of TCR beta came from iRepertoire HTBI primers plus Arm-PCR of CDR3 regions. In TCRdb, the multiplex PCR reads were re-called with MiXCR into one record per CDR3 protein. The data show 410,000 or so distinct CDR3 sequences, with 15% seen just once and 16% held by the top ten. This entry comes from a study of regulatory T cells in long-lasting Graves disease. Findings of the study overall: Thyroid tissue was not sampled; only peripheral blood was. Possibly, too few samples lowered accuracy.

Stated time point: newly diagnosed GD, antithyroid drugs for less than 3 months. PBMCs were the source of the RNA used for TCR sequencing. Separately, the same data were catalogued under a study of T cells in Graves' hyperthyroidism and ophthalmopathy. In that study: Most clonotypes that expanded in the thyroid above 0.001 also showed up in blood.

This TCR was sampled from a young woman with Graves disease. The chain is built from TRBV24-1 and TRBJ2-3; TRBD2 matches at 11 bases. Sequenced here: peripheral blood mononuclear cells (PBMCs), sampled at new diagnosis, from a patient treated with antithyroid drugs. CDR3 coding DNA: TGTGCCACCGGTGATCCCGGGACTAGCGGCATCACAGATACGCAGTATTTT. Amino acid sequence: CATGDPGTSGITDTQYF.